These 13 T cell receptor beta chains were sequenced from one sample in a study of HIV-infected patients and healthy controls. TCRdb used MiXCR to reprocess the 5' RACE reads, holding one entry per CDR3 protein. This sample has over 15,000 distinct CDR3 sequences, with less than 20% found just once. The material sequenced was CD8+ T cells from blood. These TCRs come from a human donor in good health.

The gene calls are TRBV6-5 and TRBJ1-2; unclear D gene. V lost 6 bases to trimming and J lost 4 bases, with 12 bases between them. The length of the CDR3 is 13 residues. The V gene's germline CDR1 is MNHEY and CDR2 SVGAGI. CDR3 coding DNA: TGTGCCAGCAGGGAGGGAGGCTCCTATGGCTACACCTTC. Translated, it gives CASREGGSYGYTF.

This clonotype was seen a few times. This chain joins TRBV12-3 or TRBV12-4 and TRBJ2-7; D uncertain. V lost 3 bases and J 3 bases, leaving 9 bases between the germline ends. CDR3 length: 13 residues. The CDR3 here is CASSLSQIYEQYF. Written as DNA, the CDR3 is TGTGCCAGCAGTTTGAGCCAAATCTACGAGCAGTACTTC.

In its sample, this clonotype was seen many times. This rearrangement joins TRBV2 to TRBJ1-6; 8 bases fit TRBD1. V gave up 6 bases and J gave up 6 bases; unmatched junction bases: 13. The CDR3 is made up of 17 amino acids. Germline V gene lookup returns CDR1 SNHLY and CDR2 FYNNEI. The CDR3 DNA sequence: TGTGCCAGCAGCGGATATCCCGGGACAGGAGTTAATTCACCCCTCCACTTT. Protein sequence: CASSGYPGTGVNSPLHF.

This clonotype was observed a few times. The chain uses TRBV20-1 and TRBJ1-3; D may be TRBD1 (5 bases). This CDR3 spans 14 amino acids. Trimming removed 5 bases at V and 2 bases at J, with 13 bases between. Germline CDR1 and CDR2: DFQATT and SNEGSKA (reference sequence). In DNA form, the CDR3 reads TGCAGTGCTCACGGAACGGGGGCTGGAAACACCATATATTTT. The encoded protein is CSAHGTGAGNTIYF.

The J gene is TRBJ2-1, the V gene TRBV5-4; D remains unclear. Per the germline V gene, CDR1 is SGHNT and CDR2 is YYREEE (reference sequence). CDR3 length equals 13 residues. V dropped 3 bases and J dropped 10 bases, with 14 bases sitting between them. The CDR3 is CASSWVFDAEQFF. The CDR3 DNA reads TGTGCCAGCAGCTGGGTCTTTGACGCGGAGCAGTTCTTC.

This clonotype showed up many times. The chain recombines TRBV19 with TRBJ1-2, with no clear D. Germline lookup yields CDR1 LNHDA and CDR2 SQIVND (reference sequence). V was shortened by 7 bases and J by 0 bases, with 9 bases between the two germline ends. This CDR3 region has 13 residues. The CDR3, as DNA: TGTGCCAGTACTTCAGGTCCTAACTATGGCTACACCTTC. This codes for CASTSGPNYGYTF.

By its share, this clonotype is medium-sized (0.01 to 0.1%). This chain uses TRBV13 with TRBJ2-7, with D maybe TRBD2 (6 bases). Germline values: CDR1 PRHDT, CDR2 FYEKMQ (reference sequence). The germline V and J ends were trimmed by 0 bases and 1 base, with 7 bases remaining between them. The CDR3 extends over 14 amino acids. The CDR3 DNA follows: TGTGCCAGCAGCTTAGGCGGGAGATCCTACGAGCAGTACTTC. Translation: CASSLGGRSYEQYF.

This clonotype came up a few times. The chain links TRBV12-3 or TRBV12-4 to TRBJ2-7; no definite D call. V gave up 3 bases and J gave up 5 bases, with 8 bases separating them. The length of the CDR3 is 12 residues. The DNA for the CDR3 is TGTGCCAGCAGTTTGGTGGGGAACGAGCAGTACTTC. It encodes CASSLVGNEQYF.

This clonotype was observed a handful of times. The CDR3 bases are TGCAGCGTCCCACACGTACTCTCCTACAATGAGCAGTTCTTC. Its translation: CSVPHVLSYNEQFF. The rearrangement uses TRBV29-1 and TRBJ2-1, with D uncertain. The CDR3 covers 14 residues. Trimming shortened V by 6 bases and J by 0 bases, and 12 bases separated the two germline ends. Per germline, CDR1 SQVTM and CDR2 ANQGSEA.

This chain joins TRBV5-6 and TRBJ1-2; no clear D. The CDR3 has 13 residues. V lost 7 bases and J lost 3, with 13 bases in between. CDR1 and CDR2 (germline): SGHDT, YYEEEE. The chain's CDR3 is CASATGRYYGYTF. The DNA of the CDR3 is TGTGCCAGCGCGACGGGCAGGTACTATGGCTACACCTTC. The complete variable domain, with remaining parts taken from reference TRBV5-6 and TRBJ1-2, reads DAGVTQSPTHLIKTRGQQVTLRCSPKSGHDTVSWYQQALGQGPQFIFQYYEEEERQRGNFPDRFSGHQFPNYSSELNVNALLLGDSALYLCASATGRYYGYTFGSGTRLTVV.

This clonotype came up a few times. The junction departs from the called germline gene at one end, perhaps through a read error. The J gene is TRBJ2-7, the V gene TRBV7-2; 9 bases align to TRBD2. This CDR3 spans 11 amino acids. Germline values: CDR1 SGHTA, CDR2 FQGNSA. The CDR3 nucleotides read TGTGCCAGCAGCTTGGGGACTAGCTCGCACTTC. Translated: CASSLGTSSHF.

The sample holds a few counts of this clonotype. CDR3 bases: TGCAGCCTTAAGCGGGACGTCCCATTTGAAATTAGGAATGAGCAGTTCTTC. Its translation is CSLKRDVPFEIRNEQFF. The V and J genes are TRBV29-1 and TRBJ2-1; 7 bases are a match to TRBD2. In germline, CDR1 is SQVTM, CDR2 ANQGSEA. J gave up 7 bases and V 8 bases, and 23 bases lay outside the gene matches. The CDR3 is 17 residues long.

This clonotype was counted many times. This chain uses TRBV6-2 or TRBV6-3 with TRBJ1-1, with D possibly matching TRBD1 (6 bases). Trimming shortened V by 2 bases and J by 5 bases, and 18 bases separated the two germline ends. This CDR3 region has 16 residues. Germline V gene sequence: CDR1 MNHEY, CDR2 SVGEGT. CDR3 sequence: CASSYGPGGMRTEAFF. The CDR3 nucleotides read TGTGCCAGCAGTTACGGACCGGGGGGCATGAGGACTGAAGCTTTCTTT.